A single sample gave rise to the 10 T cell receptor beta chains below, sequenced in a study of cytomegalovirus exposure and HLA in healthy donors. Amplification used 60 Vbeta primers and 13 Jbeta primers. Libraries were prepared by immunoSEQ multiplex PCR; TCRdb keeps only in-frame clonotypes and omits some of them. This sample has 90,000 or so clones, with roughly 80% found just once. Sequencing was performed on PBMCs. The receptors shown here come from a man between 50 and 59 years old in good health and CMV-seropositive.

This clone was detected only a few times. The gene calls are TRBV18 and TRBJ1-2; D is possibly TRBD1 (5 bases). V gave up 1 base and J gave up 0 bases, with 9 bases separating them. The length of the CDR3 is 15 residues. CDR1 is KGHSH and CDR2 is LQKENI in the germline V gene. DNA of the CDR3: TGTGCCAGCTCACCACGGGGCTTGGCTAACTATGGCTACACCTTC. It encodes CASSPRGLANYGYTF. Full variable domain (outside the CDR3, taken from reference TRBV18 and TRBJ1-2): NAGVMQNPRHLVRRRGQEARLRCSPMKGHSHVYWYRQLPEEGLKFMVYLQKENIIDESGMPKERFSAEFPKEGPSILRIQQVVRGDSAAYFCASSPRGLANYGYTFGSGTRLTVV.

V gene TRBV10-3 combines with J gene TRBJ2-3; D perhaps matches TRBD2 (7 bases). Trimming removed 7 bases from V and 6 bases from J, with 17 bases in between. The CDR3 is made up of 14 amino acids. Per germline, CDR1 ENHRY and CDR2 SYGVKD. The CDR3 is CAIKAGARGDTQYF. In nucleotides, the CDR3 is TGTGCCATCAAGGCGGGGGCTAGGGGGGATACGCAGTATTTT.

This clone was recorded only once. The V call is TRBV5-4, the J call TRBJ2-7; TRBD2 matches 14 bases. This CDR3 region has 15 residues. Losses at the gene ends were 0 bases for V and 5 bases for J; bases not matched to a gene: 1. Germline V CDR1 and CDR2: SGHNT, YYREEE (reference sequence). CDR3 in amino acids: CASSLGGLAGDEQYF. The CDR3 nucleotides read TGTGCCAGCAGCTTGGGGGGACTAGCGGGAGACGAGCAGTACTTC.

The chain joins TRBV18 to TRBJ1-2; TRBD1 aligns across 11 bases. J gave up 4 bases and V 3 bases, and 13 bases lay outside the gene matches. The CDR3 loop spans 18 amino acids. Germline CDR1 reads KGHSH; CDR2 reads LQKENI. CDR3 in DNA: TGTGCCAGCTCACCGAACCGCCTCCGGGACAGGGGGGTCTATGGCTACACCTTC. It specifies CASSPNRLRDRGVYGYTF.

This clone was counted between two and nine times. CDR3 DNA sequence: TGTGCCTGGAGTCTACCGGGACACCAACTCCACTTT. It yields the protein CAWSLPGHQLHF. This chain connects TRBV30 to TRBJ1-6; D is perhaps TRBD1 (6 bases). CDR1 and CDR2 (germline): GTSNPN, SVGIG (reference sequence). The CDR3 loop spans 12 amino acids. V lost 2 bases and J 16 bases, leaving 15 bases between the germline ends.

The chain links TRBV28 to TRBJ1-5; possible D gene TRBD1, 6 bases. The germline V gene has CDR1 MDHEN and CDR2 SYDVKM. The ends were cut back, 5 bases at V and 2 bases at J, with 16 bases in the middle. The CDR3 is 16 residues long. The CDR3 nucleotides read TGTGCCAGCAGTCAGTGGGGGGGGCAGGGCAATCAGCCCCAGCATTTT. Its protein is CASSQWGGQGNQPQHF.

The V gene is TRBV18, the J gene TRBJ1-5; maybe TRBD1 (5 bases). This CDR3 contains 14 residues. V shed 4 bases and J shed 5 bases, with 12 bases lying between them. Germline V CDR1 and CDR2: KGHSH, LQKENI. CDR3 region: CASSQADSDQPQHF. CDR3 nucleotides: TGTGCCAGCTCACAAGCCGACAGTGATCAGCCCCAGCATTTT.

The V call is TRBV19, the J call TRBJ2-1; TRBD2 aligns across 12 bases. Unmatched junction bases numbered 8, after V lost 4 bases and J lost 4 bases. The CDR3 is 17 residues long. CDR1 is LNHDA and CDR2 is SQIVND in the germline V gene (reference sequence). The CDR3 is CASSTSGLAGFYNEQFF. CDR3 coding DNA: TGTGCCAGTAGTACCTCCGGACTAGCGGGATTTTACAATGAGCAGTTCTTC.

This clone showed up just a few times. The chain employs TRBV30 and TRBJ2-7; no definite D call. The CDR3 runs 15 residues. V lost 2 bases and J lost 5, with 19 bases in between. The germline V gene has CDR1 GTSNPN and CDR2 SVGIG (reference sequence). Here the CDR3 reads CAWSLRHAGHNEQYF. Written as DNA, the CDR3 is TGTGCCTGGAGTTTAAGACATGCAGGCCACAACGAGCAGTACTTC.

V is TRBV6-5 and J is TRBJ1-1, with D perhaps TRBD1 (5 bases). This CDR3 spans 13 amino acids. Germline V gives CDR1 MNHEY, CDR2 SVGAGI. Trimming took 5 bases from V and 6 from J, leaving 13 bases between them. Here the CDR3 DNA reads TGTGCCAGCAGTCCGGGCAGGGCTTCTGAAGCTTTCTTT. This encodes CASSPGRASEAFF.